The 5 T cell receptor beta chains listed next were all sequenced from one sample in a study of cytomegalovirus exposure and HLA in healthy donors. Method: immunoSEQ multiplex PCR; TCRdb's copy keeps in-frame clones and lacks some. The sample contains about 130,000 clones, 75% to 90% of which appear only once. What was sequenced was PBMCs. The receptor source for this set is a woman aged 25 to 39 in good health and CMV-seropositive.

This chain joins TRBV11-2 and TRBJ2-1, with TRBD2 matching over 9 bases. The germline gives CDR1 SGHAT, CDR2 FQNNGV. The CDR3 sequence is 11 residues long. V was clipped by 5 bases and J by 15 bases; unmatched bases: 5. Written as DNA, the CDR3 is TGTGCCAGCAGCCAGGCGGGAGGGCTGTTCTTC. Amino acid sequence: CASSQAGGLFF.

This chain joins TRBV6-6 and TRBJ1-1; D not resolved. The length of the CDR3 is 13 residues. With 8 bases removed from V and 4 bases from J, the gap between germline ends came to 14 bases. CDR1 is MNHNY and CDR2 is SVGAGI in the germline V gene (reference sequence). This CDR3 reads CASREGWGTEAFF. CDR3 sequence (DNA): TGTGCCAGCCGGGAAGGTTGGGGCACTGAAGCTTTCTTT.

The chain couples TRBV5-1 to TRBJ1-3; TRBD1 is a possible D gene (5 bases). The CDR3 spans 14 residues. The V gene lost 4 bases and the J gene lost 2 bases, with 10 bases spanning the gap. The V gene's germline CDR1 is SGHRS and CDR2 YFSETQ. The CDR3: CASSPDKPGNTIYF. In DNA form, the CDR3 reads TGCGCCAGCAGCCCGGACAAGCCTGGAAACACCATATATTTT.

The rearrangement joins TRBV2 to TRBJ2-2, with D unclear. The CDR3 extends over 16 amino acids. The germline V and J ends were trimmed by 1 base and 7 bases, with 16 bases remaining between them. The V gene's germline CDR1 is SNHLY and CDR2 FYNNEI. The CDR3 is CASSEEVGGEVGELFF. Written as DNA, the CDR3 is TGTGCCAGCAGTGAAGAGGTTGGTGGAGAAGTCGGGGAGCTGTTTTTT. Using reference TRBV2 and TRBJ2-2 for the parts outside the CDR3, the full variable domain is EPEVTQTPSHQVTQMGQEVILRCVPISNHLYFYWYRQILGQKVEFLVSFYNNEISEKSEIFDDQFSVERPDGSNFTLKIRSTKLEDSAMYFCASSEEVGGEVGELFFGEGSRLTVL.

The chain uses TRBV4-2 and TRBJ1-2, with TRBD1 matching over 7 bases. Losses at the gene ends were 4 bases for V and 4 bases for J; bases not matched to a gene: 9. From germline, CDR1 is LGHNA and CDR2 YNFKEQ. The CDR3 covers 15 residues. CDR3 sequence (DNA): TGTGCCAGCAGCCGAGGGATGGGACAGATCTATGGCTACACCTTC. Translated: CASSRGMGQIYGYTF.